This TCR beta chain was observed in a study of blood T cell repertoires in COVID-19. Profiled with immunoSEQ multiplex PCR; TCRdb holds only in-frame clones, not every one. This sample yields approximately 33,000 clones, of which approximately 78% are seen a single time; 16% belongs to the top ten. Unmatched junction bases numbered 8, after V lost 2 bases and J lost 3 bases. The V gene's germline CDR1 is LNHNV and CDR2 YYDKDF (reference sequence). The CDR3 sequence is 17 residues long. This sequence joins TRBV15 and TRBJ2-1, with 9 bases identical to TRBD1. Sequenced sample: peripheral blood. The sequence was collected from a man aged 65 to 85 with acute or convalescent COVID-19. In DNA, the CDR3 is TGTGCCACCAGCAGAACACGCTGGGACAGGGACTACAATGAGCAGTTCTTC. Protein product: CATSRTRWDRDYNEQFF.